One sample yielded the 18 T cell receptor beta chains listed below, sequenced in a study of blood T cell repertoires in COVID-19. Assay: immunoSEQ multiplex PCR; the TCRdb copy retains only in-frame clones and omits some. Of 150,000 to 200,000 clones listed, roughly 85% are singletons. The sample consisted of peripheral blood. Receptor source: a human donor with acute or convalescent COVID-19. The donor label of this sample is uncertain.

In this sample, this clone turned up once. In nucleotides, the CDR3 is TGTGCCAGCAGTTTGGGGGCGGTCTGGAAAGAGACCCAGTACTTC. Amino acids: CASSLGAVWKETQYF. The chain recombines TRBV27 with TRBJ2-5; tentatively, D is TRBD1 (6 bases). Germline assignment: CDR1 MNHEY and CDR2 SMNVEV (reference sequence). V was cut by 3 bases and J by 3 bases, with 14 bases left in between. There are 15 residues in the CDR3.

The rearrangement links TRBV7-3 to TRBJ2-1; 9 bases are shared with TRBD1. The ends lost 2 bases at V and 4 bases at J; junction bases unmatched: 6. The CDR3 spans 16 residues. Per the germline V gene, CDR1 is SGHTA and CDR2 is FQGTGA. Here the CDR3 reads CASSLRGQGRYNEQFF. For the CDR3, the DNA is TGTGCCAGCAGCTTACGGGGACAGGGAAGGTACAATGAGCAGTTCTTC.

The V and J genes are TRBV3-1 (or the pseudogene TRBV3-2) and TRBJ1-5, with a weak D call TRBD1 (5 bases). Germline V lookup: CDR1 LGHDT, CDR2 YNNKEL (reference sequence). This CDR3 region has 15 residues. Trimming took off 0 bases at V and 3 bases at J, with 9 bases between the two ends. The CDR3 DNA sequence: TGTGCCAGCAGCCAAGATCCAGGGCTCAATCAGCCCCAGCATTTT. It specifies CASSQDPGLNQPQHF.

The V and J genes are TRBV28 and TRBJ2-5, with 16 bases fitting TRBD2. The CDR3 has 18 residues. Unmatched junction bases numbered 1, after V lost 0 bases and J lost 0 bases. Germline-derived CDR1 and CDR2 are MDHEN and SYDVKM. The CDR3 here is CASSLWGLAGGYQETQYF. CDR3 sequence (DNA): TGTGCCAGCAGTTTATGGGGACTAGCGGGGGGGTACCAAGAGACCCAGTACTTC.

This chain joins TRBV6-1 and TRBJ2-3; 7 bases align to TRBD2. The V segment lost 1 base and the J segment 0 bases; nucleotides outside the gene matches: 4. Germline loops: CDR1 MNHNS, CDR2 SASEGT. The CDR3 contains 16 residues. This chain's CDR3 is CASSEVRGGSTDTQYF. The CDR3, as DNA: TGTGCCAGCAGTGAAGTTCGCGGGGGTAGCACAGATACGCAGTATTTT.

This sequence joins TRBV11-2 and TRBJ1-2; 9 positions agree with TRBD1. This CDR3 has 15 amino acids. Unmatched junction bases numbered 9, after V lost 5 bases and J lost 5 bases. Germline V lookup: CDR1 SGHAT, CDR2 FQNNGV. The chain's CDR3 is CASSRIGQGLYGYTF. CDR3 in DNA: TGTGCCAGCAGCAGGATCGGACAGGGGCTTTATGGCTACACCTTC. The full variable domain, in which reference TRBV11-2 and TRBJ1-2 provide the parts outside the CDR3, is EAGVAQSPRYKIIEKRQSVAFWCNPISGHATLYWYQQILGQGPKLLIQFQNNGVVDDSQLPKDRFSAERLKGVDSTLKIQPAKLEDSAVYLCASSRIGQGLYGYTFGSGTRLTVV.

The CDR3 DNA follows: TGTGCCAGCAGAGCGCCCAGGGTTAGCAATCAGCCCCAGCATTTT. The encoded protein is CASRAPRVSNQPQHF. The chain links TRBV6-5 to TRBJ1-5, with a possible D match to TRBD1 (5 bases). The CDR3 is 15 residues long. V dropped 6 bases and J dropped 0 bases, with 12 bases sitting between them. CDR1 is MNHEY and CDR2 is SVGAGI in the germline V gene.

The V and J genes are TRBV6-6 and TRBJ1-5; a possible D gene is TRBD1 (5 bases). Germline CDR1 MNHNY, CDR2 SVGAGI (reference sequence). This CDR3 comprises 14 residues. Trimming cost V 5 bases and J 3 bases, with 11 bases left between them. CDR3 DNA: TGTGCCAGCAGTCAAGCAGGGTACAATCAGCCCCAGCATTTT. It translates to CASSQAGYNQPQHF.

This chain links TRBV4-1 with TRBJ2-7; weak D call: TRBD1 (6 bases). The CDR3 runs to 16 residues. Trimming shortened V by 4 bases and J by 0 bases, and 16 bases separated the two germline ends. Looked up from germline, CDR1 is MGHRA and CDR2 is YSYEKL. As DNA, the CDR3 is TGCGCCAGCAGCCCTGAGGGACATCCGAGCTCCTACGAGCAGTACTTC. It encodes CASSPEGHPSSYEQYF.

The chain joins TRBV7-2 to TRBJ2-3, with TRBD2 matching 8 bases. CDR3 length: 14 amino acids. J gave up 3 bases and V 8 bases, and 7 bases lay outside the gene matches. Germline V gene data show CDR1 as SGHTA and CDR2 as FQGNSA. CDR3 loop: CASRPGGGTDTQYF. CDR3 DNA: TGTGCCAGCCGTCCTGGCGGGGGGACAGATACGCAGTATTTT.

V is TRBV30 and J is TRBJ1-1; possible D gene TRBD1, 5 bases. Trimming stripped 4 bases from V and 0 bases from J, with 12 bases between. The CDR3 length is 14 residues. CDR1 is GTSNPN and CDR2 is SVGIG in the germline V gene (reference sequence). The CDR3 protein is CAWTRRGMNTEAFF. The CDR3 DNA follows: TGTGCCTGGACCAGAAGGGGCATGAACACTGAAGCTTTCTTT. Looking up the rest from reference TRBV30 and TRBJ1-1 gives the full variable domain: SQTIHQWPATLVQPVGSPLSLECTVEGTSNPNLYWYRQAAGRGLQLLFYSVGIGQISSEVPQNLSASRPQDRQFILSSKKLLLSDSGFYLCAWTRRGMNTEAFFGQGTRLTVV.

This chain uses TRBV9 with TRBJ1-2, with 7 positions matching TRBD1. The V segment lost 3 bases and the J segment 0 bases; nucleotides outside the gene matches: 5. Per germline, CDR1 SGDLS and CDR2 YYNGEE. The CDR3 sequence is 15 residues long. The CDR3 DNA sequence: TGTGCCAGCAGCGCCCTCGGGACAGCTAACTATGGCTACACCTTC. It is translated as CASSALGTANYGYTF.

This chain connects TRBV7-9 to TRBJ2-5, with 7 nucleotides matching TRBD1. This CDR3 comprises 16 residues. Trimming removed 5 bases from V and 5 bases from J; junction bases left unmatched: 14. Germline assignment: CDR1 SEHNR and CDR2 FQNEAQ (reference sequence). DNA for the CDR3: TGTGCCAGCAGCCAATACCCGACAGGGCCAAAGGAGACCCAGTACTTC. Amino acid sequence: CASSQYPTGPKETQYF.

The gene calls are TRBV4-1 and TRBJ1-5, with 7 bases lining up with TRBD1. Looked up from germline, CDR1 is MGHRA and CDR2 is YSYEKL. With V trimmed by 0 bases and J by 4 bases, 15 bases remained unmatched. The CDR3 sequence is 19 residues long. CDR3 amino acids: CASSQDRQTDRVRNQPQHF. CDR3 nucleotides: TGCGCCAGCAGCCAAGACCGTCAAACCGACAGGGTAAGGAATCAGCCCCAGCATTTT.

As for this clone: The same CDR3 is also encoded by other DNA sequences in this sample. The chain couples TRBV7-2 to TRBJ1-3; no firm D call. There are 16 residues in the CDR3. Germline V gene lookup returns CDR1 SGHTA and CDR2 FQGNSA. Between the trimmed V and J ends, which lost 0 bases and 0 bases, there was a span of 9 bases. CDR3 amino acids: CASSLASRVSGNTIYF. CDR3 DNA sequence: TGTGCCAGCAGCTTAGCATCCCGAGTCTCTGGAAACACCATATATTTT.

The chain is built from TRBV5-1 and TRBJ2-5; 7 bases line up with TRBD1. Trimming took 4 bases from V and 1 from J; bases not matched to a gene: 4. CDR1 is SGHRS and CDR2 is YFSETQ in the germline V gene. The CDR3 extends over 14 amino acids. The CDR3 bases are TGCGCCAGCAGCCCGGGACAGCCCCAAGAGACCCAGTACTTC. It translates to CASSPGQPQETQYF.

The chain employs TRBV24-1 and TRBJ2-5; D gene ambiguous. V was shortened by 3 bases and J by 1 base, with 14 bases between the two germline ends. The length of the CDR3 is 16 residues. Germline CDR1 reads KGHDR; CDR2 reads SFDVKD. This CDR3 reads CATSDTTLTIQETQYF. The CDR3 bases are TGTGCCACCAGTGATACCACCTTGACAATCCAAGAGACCCAGTACTTC.

The gene calls are TRBV7-6 and TRBJ1-4, with D perhaps matching TRBD1 (5 bases). Germline values: CDR1 SGHVS, CDR2 FNYEAQ. The CDR3 consists of 15 residues. The V and J ends lost 4 bases and 5 bases respectively, with 14 bases between them. Here the CDR3 reads CASSSSPRQNEKLFF. The CDR3 bases are TGTGCCAGCAGCTCCTCGCCCCGACAGAATGAAAAACTGTTTTTT. Based on the CDR3 plus reference TRBV7-6 and TRBJ1-4, the full variable domain is GAGVSQSPRYKVTKRGQDVALRCDPISGHVSLYWYRQALGQGPEFLTYFNYEAQQDKSGLPNDRFSAERPEGSISTLTIQRTEQRDSAMYRCASSSSPRQNEKLFFGSGTQLSVL.